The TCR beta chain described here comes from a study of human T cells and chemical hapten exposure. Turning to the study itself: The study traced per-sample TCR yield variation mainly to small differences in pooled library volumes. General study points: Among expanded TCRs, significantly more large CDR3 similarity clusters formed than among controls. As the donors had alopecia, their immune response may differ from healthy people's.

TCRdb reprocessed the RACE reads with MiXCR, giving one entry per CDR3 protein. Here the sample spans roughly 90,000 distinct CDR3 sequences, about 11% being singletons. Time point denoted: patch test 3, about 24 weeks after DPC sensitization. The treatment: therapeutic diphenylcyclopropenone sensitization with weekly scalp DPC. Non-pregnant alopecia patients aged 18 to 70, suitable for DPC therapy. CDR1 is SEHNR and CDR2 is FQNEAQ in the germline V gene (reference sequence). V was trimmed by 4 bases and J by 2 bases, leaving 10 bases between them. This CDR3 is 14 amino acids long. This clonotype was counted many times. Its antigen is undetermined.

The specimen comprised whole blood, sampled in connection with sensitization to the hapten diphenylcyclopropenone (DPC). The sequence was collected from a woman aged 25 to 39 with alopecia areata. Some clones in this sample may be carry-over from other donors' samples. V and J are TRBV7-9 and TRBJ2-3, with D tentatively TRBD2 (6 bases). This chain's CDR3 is CASSWDSLTDTQYF. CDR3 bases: TGTGCCAGCAGCTGGGACTCCCTCACAGATACGCAGTATTTT. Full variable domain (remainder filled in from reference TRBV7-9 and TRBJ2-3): DTGVSQNPRHKITKRGQNVTFRCDPISEHNRLYWYRQTLGQGPEFLTYFQNEAQLEKSRLLSDRFSAERPKGSFSTLEIQRTEQGDSAMYLCASSWDSLTDTQYFGPGTRLTVL.